Listed below are T cell receptor beta chains from one sample, sequenced in a study of PD-L1 blockade in urothelial cancer. Clones were read by immunoSEQ multiplex PCR, and TCRdb kept only the in-frame ones, dropping some. The sample consists of 58,000 or so clones, 81% of them appearing once. The sequences come from PBMCs, collected around atezolizumab (anti-PD-L1) treatment. All receptors derive from a man aged 70 or older with urothelial cancer. Both conserved end residues are part of each CDR3. The D gene is left open where the match is weak. Some rows mark clone size as missing; the rest say once, few, many or name a class of expanded clone.

cdr3_aa	cdr3_nt	clone_size	v_call	j_call	d_call
CASLRDRDSGANVLTF	TGTGCCAGTCTCCGGGACAGGGACTCTGGGGCCAACGTCCTGACTTTC	-	TRBV19	TRBJ2-6	TRBD1
CASSSDRGIQYF	TGTGCCAGCAGTTCTGACAGAGGCATTCAGTACTTC	once	TRBV2	TRBJ2-4	-
CAISQQGGEETQYF	TGTGCCATCAGTCAACAGGGAGGGGAAGAGACCCAGTACTTC	once	TRBV10-3	TRBJ2-5	-
CASSGAEMREQYF	TGTGCCAGCTCGGGGGCGGAGATGAGGGAGCAGTACTTC	once	TRBV18	TRBJ2-7	-
CASSLGRGGGMNTEAFF	TGCGCCAGCAGCTTGGGGCGGGGAGGGGGTATGAACACTGAAGCTTTCTTT	once	TRBV5-1	TRBJ1-1	-
CASSLDRGTEAFF	TGCGCCAGCAGCTTGGACAGGGGGACTGAAGCTTTCTTT	-	TRBV5-1	TRBJ1-1	TRBD1
CASGASGYQETQYF	TGCGCCAGCGGAGCTAGCGGGTACCAAGAGACCCAGTACTTC	-	TRBV5-1	TRBJ2-5	TRBD2
CASREGGAAYNEQFF	TGTGCCAGCAGAGAAGGGGGGGCCGCCTACAATGAGCAGTTCTTC	-	TRBV28	TRBJ2-1	-
CASSLPTGTSLEGYTF	TGTGCCAGCAGTTTGCCGACAGGGACCAGCCTGGAGGGCTACACCTTC	few	TRBV28	TRBJ1-2	TRBD1
CASSSGGREQYF	TGCGCCAGCAGCTCGGGAGGCCGCGAGCAGTACTTC	-	TRBV5-1	TRBJ2-7	TRBD2
CASGWALAGVTGELFF	TGTGCTAGTGGTTGGGCACTAGCGGGAGTTACCGGGGAGCTGTTTTTT	few	TRBV12-5	TRBJ2-2	TRBD2
CASSLVGQGAHEQYF	TGTGCCAGCAGCTTGGTGGGACAGGGAGCACACGAGCAGTACTTC	-	TRBV5-6	TRBJ2-7	TRBD1
CASSFSPEETQYF	TGCGCCAGCAGCTTTTCACCCGAGGAGACCCAGTACTTC	-	TRBV5-1	TRBJ2-5	-
CASSSDREWTDTQYF	TGTGCCAGCTCATCGGACAGGGAATGGACAGATACGCAGTATTTT	-	TRBV18	TRBJ2-3	TRBD1
CASSEPGLAGGNEQFF	TGTGCCAGCAGCGAACCGGGACTAGCGGGAGGGAATGAGCAGTTCTTC	once	TRBV7-3	TRBJ2-1	TRBD2
CASSLGERYTEAFF	TGTGCCAGCAGCTTGGGAGAAAGGTACACTGAAGCTTTCTTT	once	TRBV7-9	TRBJ1-1	-
CASSLVGTGGTEAFF	TGTGCCAGCAGCTTAGTTGGGACAGGGGGCACTGAAGCTTTCTTT	few	TRBV7-2	TRBJ1-1	TRBD1
CATSREGAGQTGSYEQYF	TGTGCCACCAGCAGAGAAGGCGCGGGGCAGACTGGCTCCTACGAGCAGTACTTC	-	TRBV15	TRBJ2-7	-
CASSPRLTLTTDTQYF	TGTGCCAGCAGCCCTCGACTCACTCTCACCACAGATACGCAGTATTTT	-	TRBV7-3	TRBJ2-3	-
CASSPPGQGNNEQFF	TGTGCCAGCAGTCCCCCGGGACAGGGGAACAATGAGCAGTTCTTC	-	TRBV7-9	TRBJ2-1	TRBD1
CASSTGVNYGYTF	TGTGCCAGCTCGACAGGGGTGAACTATGGCTACACCTTC	-	TRBV28	TRBJ1-2	TRBD1
CSVVESQYEQFF	TGCAGCGTTGTGGAGTCCCAGTATGAGCAGTTCTTC	few	TRBV29-1	TRBJ2-1	-
CASSNGSLTGNTIYF	TGCGCCAGCAGCAACGGGTCCCTCACTGGAAACACCATATATTTT	-	TRBV5-1	TRBJ1-3	-
CASTSSGGKNEQFF	TGTGCCAGCACCTCTAGCGGGGGAAAAAATGAGCAGTTCTTC	-	TRBV28	TRBJ2-1	TRBD2
CASRWEDRVYEQYF	TGTGCCAGCAGATGGGAGGACCGAGTCTACGAGCAGTACTTC	-	TRBV6-1	TRBJ2-7	-
CASSKRVRGGSNTEAFF	TGTGCCAGCAGCAAACGAGTCCGGGGTGGGTCGAACACTGAAGCTTTCTTT	-	TRBV21-1	TRBJ1-1	-
CASSQEAGAGYEQYF	TGTGCCAGCAGCCAGGAAGCGGGAGCTGGGTACGAGCAGTACTTC	once	TRBV4-2	TRBJ2-7	TRBD2
CASSPRRSTGELFF	TGTGCCAGCAGTCCTCGCAGGTCCACCGGGGAGCTGTTTTTT	-	TRBV6-1	TRBJ2-2	-
CASSRISRVSEQYF	TGTGCCAGCAGCAGGATTAGCAGGGTGTCCGAGCAGTACTTC	-	TRBV13	TRBJ2-7	-
CASSRDRDDTEAFF	TGTGCCAGCAGCAGGGACAGGGACGACACTGAAGCTTTCTTT	-	TRBV2	TRBJ1-1	TRBD1
CASSERHGRLSEAFF	TGTGCCAGCAGTGAGAGGCATGGGAGGCTCTCTGAAGCTTTCTTT	-	TRBV2	TRBJ1-1	-
CASSVGGGRDDEQFF	TGTGCCAGCAGCGTGGGGGGCGGGAGGGACGATGAGCAGTTCTTC	-	TRBV5-4	TRBJ2-1	TRBD2
CASSPPVRGGNEQFF	TGTGCCAGCTCACCACCGGTGAGGGGAGGAAATGAGCAGTTCTTC	-	TRBV18	TRBJ2-1	-
CAYSKGGSNQPQHF	TGTGCCTACTCGAAAGGGGGAAGCAATCAGCCCCAGCATTTT	-	TRBV30	TRBJ1-5	-
CASSLGRSTGELFF	TGTGCCAGCAGCTTGGGCAGATCCACCGGGGAGCTGTTTTTT	-	TRBV11-3	TRBJ2-2	-
CASSLRQVNTGELFF	TGTGCCAGCAGCTTAAGACAGGTGAACACCGGGGAGCTGTTTTTT	-	TRBV7-2	TRBJ2-2	-
CASSLGQGITYEQYF	TGCGCCAGCAGCTTGGGACAGGGTATAACCTACGAGCAGTACTTC	-	TRBV5-1	TRBJ2-7	TRBD1
CASRSGLAGNNEQFF	TGTGCCAGCAGGTCTGGACTAGCGGGTAACAATGAGCAGTTCTTC	-	TRBV6-6	TRBJ2-1	TRBD2